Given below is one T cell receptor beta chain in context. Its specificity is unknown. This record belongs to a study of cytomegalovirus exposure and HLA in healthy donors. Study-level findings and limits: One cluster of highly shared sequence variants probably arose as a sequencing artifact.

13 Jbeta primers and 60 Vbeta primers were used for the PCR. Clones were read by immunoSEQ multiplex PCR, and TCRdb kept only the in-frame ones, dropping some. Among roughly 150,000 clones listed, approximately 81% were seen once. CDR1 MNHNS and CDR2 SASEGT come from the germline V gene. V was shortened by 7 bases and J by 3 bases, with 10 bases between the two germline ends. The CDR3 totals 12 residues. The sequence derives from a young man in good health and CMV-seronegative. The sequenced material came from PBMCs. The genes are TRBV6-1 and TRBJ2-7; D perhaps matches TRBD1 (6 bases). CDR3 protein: CASTGQRYEQYF. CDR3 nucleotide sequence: TGTGCCAGCACTGGACAGCGCTACGAGCAGTACTTC.